This T cell receptor (beta chain) comes out of a study of T cells in Graves' hyperthyroidism and ophthalmopathy. Overall study findings and caveats: Ophthalmopathy was told apart from stable hyperthyroidism by a 13 V-J model. Blood held most thyroid clonotypes expanded above 0.001 frequency. The model identified upcoming ophthalmopathy a median approximately six months ahead of onset.

CDR1 is LNHDA and CDR2 is SQIVND in the germline V gene (reference sequence). V gave up 3 bases and J gave up 2 bases, with 10 bases separating them. The CDR3 has 14 residues. For this clonotype: What it binds is not known.

The investigators amplified TCR beta CDR3 regions from RNA transcripts. First-round RT-PCR of the TCR CDR3 relied on the HTBI primer set. In TCRdb, the multiplex PCR reads were re-called with MiXCR into one record per CDR3 protein. The sample carries fewer than 600,000 distinct CDR3 sequences, over 13% recorded once. The receptor comes from a woman aged 18 to 35 with Graves' hyperthyroidism. Source material: blood. This chain joins TRBV19 and TRBJ1-1; D is ambiguous. CDR3 amino acids: CASSMTFQNTEAFF. The DNA for the CDR3 is TGTGCCAGTAGTATGACATTCCAAAACACTGAAGCTTTCTTT.